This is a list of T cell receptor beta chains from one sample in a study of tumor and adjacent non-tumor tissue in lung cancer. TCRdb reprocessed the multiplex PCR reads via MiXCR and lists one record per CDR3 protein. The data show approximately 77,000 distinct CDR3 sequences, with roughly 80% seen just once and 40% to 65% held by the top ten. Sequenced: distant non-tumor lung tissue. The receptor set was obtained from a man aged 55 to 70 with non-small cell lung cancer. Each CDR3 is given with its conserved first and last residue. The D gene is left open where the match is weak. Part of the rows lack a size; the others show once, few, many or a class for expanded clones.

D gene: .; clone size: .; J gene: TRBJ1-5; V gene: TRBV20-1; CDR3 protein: CTARNQGFPNQPQHF; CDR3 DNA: TGCACTGCTCGTAACCAGGGGTTTCCTAATCAGCCCCAACATTTT
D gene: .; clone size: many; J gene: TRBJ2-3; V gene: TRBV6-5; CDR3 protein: CASNPPHSGDTQYF; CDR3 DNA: TGTGCCAGCAACCCCCCCCATAGCGGAGATACGCAGTATTTT
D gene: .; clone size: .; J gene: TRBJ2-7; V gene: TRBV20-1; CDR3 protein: CNARKRADEQYF; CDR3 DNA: TGCAATGCCAGAAAGAGGGCGGACGAGCAGTACTTC
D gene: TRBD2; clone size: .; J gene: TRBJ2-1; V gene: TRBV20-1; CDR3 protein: CSARTERGVYNGQFF; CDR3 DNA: TGCAGTGCTAGAACCGAGCGGGGGGTCTACAATGGGCAGTTCTTC
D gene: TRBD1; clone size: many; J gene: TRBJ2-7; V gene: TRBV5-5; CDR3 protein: CASSRDRFEQYF; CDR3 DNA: TGTGCCAGCAGCCGGGACAGGTTCGAGCAGTACTTC
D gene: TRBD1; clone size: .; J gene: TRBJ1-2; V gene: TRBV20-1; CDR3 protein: CGARDLRTGGAGYGYTF; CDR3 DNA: TGCGGTGCTAGAGATCTCAGGACAGGGGGCGCGGGATATGGCTACACCTTC
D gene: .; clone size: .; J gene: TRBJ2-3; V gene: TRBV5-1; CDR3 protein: CASSSPGHHTDTQYF; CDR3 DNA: TGCGCCAGCAGCTCTCCGGGACACCACACAGATACGCAGTATTTT
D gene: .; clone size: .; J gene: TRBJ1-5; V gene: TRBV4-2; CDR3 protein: CASSQDPDEGITRPQHF; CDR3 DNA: TGTGCCAGCAGTCAAGATCCGGACGAGGGCATAACTCGGCCCCAGCATTTT
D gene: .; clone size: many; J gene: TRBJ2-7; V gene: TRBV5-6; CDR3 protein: CASSWDNNYEQYF; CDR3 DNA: TGTGCCAGCAGCTGGGACAACAATTACGAGCAGTACTTC
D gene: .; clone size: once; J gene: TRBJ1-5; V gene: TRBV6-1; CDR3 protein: CTSNEPIGAVQPQHF; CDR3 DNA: TGTACCAGCAATGAACCGATCGGGGCGGTTCAGCCCCAGCATTTT
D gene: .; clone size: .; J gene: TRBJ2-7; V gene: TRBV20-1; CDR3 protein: CSARASATYELYF; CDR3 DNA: TGCAGTGCTAGGGCTAGCGCCACCTACGAGCTGTACTTC
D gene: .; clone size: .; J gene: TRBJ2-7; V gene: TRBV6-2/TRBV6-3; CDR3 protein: CASSSAHRATYEQYF; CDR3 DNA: TGTGCCAGCAGTTCCGCGCACAGGGCAACCTACGAGCAGTACTTC
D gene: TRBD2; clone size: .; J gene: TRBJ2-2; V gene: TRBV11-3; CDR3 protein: CGSSSRGAGGYRAGELIF; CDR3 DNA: TGTGGCAGTAGTTCCCGGGGAGCGGGAGGATACAGAGCCGGGGAGCTGATTTTT
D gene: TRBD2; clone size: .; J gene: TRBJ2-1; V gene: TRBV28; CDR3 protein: CASIAGEKYNEQFF; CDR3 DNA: TGTGCCAGCATTGCGGGAGAGAAATACAATGAGCAGTTCTTC
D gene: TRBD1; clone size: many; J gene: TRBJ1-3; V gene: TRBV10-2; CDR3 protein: CASSERGGADGNTIYF; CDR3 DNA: TGCGCCAGCAGTGAGAGAGGGGGCGCGGATGGAAACACCATATATTTT
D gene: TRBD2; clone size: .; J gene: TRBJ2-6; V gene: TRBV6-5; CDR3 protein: CVSSLAGASSRANVLAF; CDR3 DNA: TGTGTCAGTAGCCTAGCGGGAGCCAGCTCTAGGGCCAACGTCCTGGCTTTC
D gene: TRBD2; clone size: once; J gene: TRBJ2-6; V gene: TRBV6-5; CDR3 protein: CVSSLAGASSGANVLAF; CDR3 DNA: TGTGTCAGCAGCCTAGCGGGAGCCAGCTCCGGGGCCAACGTCCTGGCTTTC
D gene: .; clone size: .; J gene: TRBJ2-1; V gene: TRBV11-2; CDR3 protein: CASSFTGFEDEQFF; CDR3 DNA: TGTGCCAGCAGCTTTACAGGGTTTGAGGATGAACAGTTCTTC
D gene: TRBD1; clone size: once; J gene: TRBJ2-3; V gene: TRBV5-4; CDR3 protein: CASSSDRGTDTQYF; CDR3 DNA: TGTGCCAGCAGCTCTGACAGGGGAACAGATACGCAGTATTTT
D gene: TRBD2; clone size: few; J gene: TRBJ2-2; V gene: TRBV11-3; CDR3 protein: CVSTPRTSGLYTGELFF; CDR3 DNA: TGTGTCAGCACCCCCCGGACTAGCGGCTTATACACCGGGGAGCTGTTTTTT
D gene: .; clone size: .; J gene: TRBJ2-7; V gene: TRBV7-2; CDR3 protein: CASSSGPILIYEQYF; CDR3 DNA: TGTGCCAGCAGCTCTGGGCCAATCCTAATTTACGAGCAATACTTC
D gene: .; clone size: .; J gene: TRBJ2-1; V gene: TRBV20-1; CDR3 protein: CRARPTAGKLSEQLF; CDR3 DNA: TGCCGTGCTAGACCTACGGCGGGGAAGCTTAGTGAGCAGCTCTTC
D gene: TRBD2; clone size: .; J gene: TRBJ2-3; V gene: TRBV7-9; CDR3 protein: CVSSPAVLAGAADTQYF; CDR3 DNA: TGTGTCAGCAGCCCAGCGGTACTAGCGGGAGCTGCAGATACGCAATATTTT
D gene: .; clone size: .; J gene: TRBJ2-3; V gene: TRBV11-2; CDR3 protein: CASSLGGLVTQYF; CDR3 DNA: TGTGCCAGCAGCTTAGGAGGGCTAGTTACGCAGTATTTT